What follows describes a single T cell receptor (beta chain). The study recruited people aged roughly 18 to 95 years across 24 US areas. This CDR3 spans 16 amino acids. CDR1 LGHDT and CDR2 YNNKEL come from the germline V gene (reference sequence). V lost 1 base to trimming and J lost 6 bases; unmatched junction nucleotides: 4. The sample is drawn from a study of blood T cell repertoires in COVID-19. Study in general: Whether acute or convalescent, the COVID-19 samples came from the United States, Italy and Spain.

Per the original data handling: Estimation of nucleated cell counts relied on the amplification of reference gene primers. The data were produced by immunoSEQ multiplex PCR, yet TCRdb's version contains in-frame clones alone and is incomplete. The V and J calls and clone size come from that table; D and trimming were worked out from the DNA. Among around 250,000 clones listed, approximately 88% were seen once. V usage is TRBV3-1 (or the pseudogene TRBV3-2) and J usage is TRBJ2-1, with TRBD2 matching 12 bases. What was sequenced was PBMCs or T cells enriched from blood (not recorded which). This receptor was identified in a woman between 40 and 50 years old with acute COVID-19. The CDR3 DNA reads TGTGCCAGCAGCCAAGGGACTAGCGGGATCATCAATGAGCAGTTCTTC. Residues: CASSQGTSGIINEQFF.